These 30 T cell receptor beta chains share one sample of origin, sequenced in a study of T cell repertoires in ileal Crohn's disease. Stated time point: neoterminal ileum biopsy at postoperative endoscopy, about 6 months after surgery. This table comes from immunoSEQ multiplex PCR, and its TCRdb copy is limited to in-frame clones, with some not included. The sample contains about 12,000 clones, roughly 78% of which appear only once. The source material was ileal tissue. These receptors all come from an adult with Crohn's disease.

CDR3 region: CASRRDSTDTQYF. CDR3 DNA sequence: TGTGCCAGCAGACGGGATAGCACAGATACGCAGTATTTT. The rearrangement uses TRBV6-5 and TRBJ2-3; D is possibly TRBD2 (5 bases). Germline lookup yields CDR1 MNHEY and CDR2 SVGAGI. This CDR3 is 13 amino acids long. V was shortened by 6 bases and J by 0 bases, with 7 bases between the two germline ends.

The CDR3 nucleotides are TGCGCCAGCAGCTTGGCGCGACCCAAGGGGGGCTACACCTTC. It specifies CASSLARPKGGYTF. This chain uses TRBV5-1 with TRBJ1-2, with D perhaps TRBD1 (5 bases). Trimming cost V 0 bases and J 8 bases, with 14 bases left between them. The CDR3 covers 14 residues. CDR1 is SGHRS, CDR2 YFSETQ, per germline.

V gene TRBV7-9 combines with J gene TRBJ1-2, with TRBD1 as a possible D gene (5 bases). The CDR3 is 14 amino acids. Germline V gene data show CDR1 as SEHNR and CDR2 as FQNEAQ (reference sequence). The V gene lost 4 bases and the J gene lost 5 bases, with 14 bases spanning the gap. CDR3 DNA sequence: TGTGCCAGCAGCTCCGGGACTGCCGATTATGGCTACACCTTC. Translating it yields CASSSGTADYGYTF.

The rearrangement uses TRBV6-6 and TRBJ2-7; tentatively, D is TRBD1 (6 bases). V was pared by 6 bases and J by 2 bases, with 14 bases between. The germline gives CDR1 MNHNY, CDR2 SVGAGI (reference sequence). The CDR3 has 14 amino acids. The CDR3 nucleotides read TGTGCCAGCAGGCACGGGACACCTACCTACGAGCAGTACTTC. This codes for CASRHGTPTYEQYF.

This clone was counted only a few times. The chain employs TRBV6-4 and TRBJ2-3, with TRBD1 as a possible D gene (6 bases). Germline values: CDR1 MRHNA, CDR2 SNTAGT. Trimming pared 6 bases from V and 2 bases from J, leaving 12 bases between. The CDR3 spans 14 residues. The CDR3 spells CASSRDTLTDTQYF. The CDR3 DNA follows: TGTGCCAGCAGCCGGGACACCCTCACAGATACGCAGTATTTT.

The chain links TRBV6-1 to TRBJ2-1; 7 nucleotides match TRBD2. With V trimmed by 8 bases and J by 4 bases, 8 bases remained unmatched. This CDR3 comprises 14 residues. Germline assignment: CDR1 MNHNS and CDR2 SASEGT. This chain's CDR3 is CASLPGLNYNEQFF. The CDR3 DNA sequence: TGTGCCAGCTTGCCGGGACTAAATTACAATGAGCAGTTCTTC.

The sample holds one count of this clone. The chain couples TRBV6-1 to TRBJ1-6; D may be TRBD1 (6 bases). The CDR3 sequence is 15 residues long. The germline CDR1 and CDR2 sequences are MNHNS and SASEGT. Trimming took off 4 bases at V and 2 bases at J, with 9 bases between the two ends. This CDR3 is CASSVGQPYNSPLHF. CDR3 nucleotides: TGTGCCAGCAGTGTAGGACAGCCCTATAATTCACCCCTCCACTTT.

V is TRBV19 and J is TRBJ2-2; a weak D match, TRBD2 (5 bases). The germline CDR1 and CDR2 sequences are LNHDA and SQIVND (reference sequence). Deletions cut 7 bases from V and 1 base from J, with 10 bases between. The length of the CDR3 is 14 residues. The CDR3 here is CASTRTWNTGELFF. In DNA form, the CDR3 reads TGTGCCAGTACCAGGACTTGGAACACCGGGGAGCTGTTTTTT.

The chain has TRBV5-1 and TRBJ2-5, with 9 bases that match TRBD2. The CDR3 spans 15 residues. Germline CDR1 and CDR2: SGHRS and YFSETQ. The J segment lost 5 bases and the V segment lost 4 bases, leaving 9 bases of the junction unmatched. The CDR3 spells CASSDPSGVQETQYF. CDR3 coding DNA: TGCGCCAGCAGCGACCCTAGCGGGGTTCAGGAGACCCAGTACTTC.

The genes are TRBV6-1 and TRBJ1-2; TRBD1 might be the D (5 bases). V was cut by 4 bases and J by 4 bases, with 13 bases left in between. CDR3 length: 14 residues. Germline CDR1 MNHNS, CDR2 SASEGT. CDR3: CASSGRDGLYGYTF. The CDR3 DNA sequence: TGTGCCAGCAGTGGGCGGGACGGCCTCTATGGCTACACCTTC.

V gene TRBV19 combines with J gene TRBJ2-7; D is ambiguous. Germline V gene sequence: CDR1 LNHDA, CDR2 SQIVND (reference sequence). The CDR3 consists of 14 residues. V was clipped by 3 bases and J by 3 bases, with 12 bases between them. The CDR3, as DNA: TGTGCCAGTAGTATCTCCTTTTACAGCTACGAGCAGTACTTC. It yields the protein CASSISFYSYEQYF.

The V call is TRBV9, the J call TRBJ2-5, with D perhaps matching TRBD1 (5 bases). Germline CDR1 reads SGDLS; CDR2 reads YYNGEE. Trimming left V 4 bases short and J 5 bases short, with 21 bases between. The CDR3 consists of 16 residues. The CDR3 protein is CASSPRQTPFGETQYF. The CDR3 DNA reads TGTGCCAGCAGCCCCCGACAGACCCCCTTTGGGGAGACCCAGTACTTC.

CDR3: CASSIGTRTSKETQYF. DNA for the CDR3: TGTGCCAGTAGTATTGGTACGAGGACTAGCAAAGAGACCCAGTACTTC. The chain uses TRBV19 and TRBJ2-5, with 8 nucleotides matching TRBD2. Germline values: CDR1 LNHDA, CDR2 SQIVND (reference sequence). Trimming removed 3 bases from V and 3 bases from J; junction bases left unmatched: 9. The CDR3 spans 16 residues.

The J gene is TRBJ1-6, the V gene TRBV5-1, with D tentatively TRBD1 (5 bases). Germline CDR1 reads SGHRS; CDR2 reads YFSETQ. The CDR3 is 15 residues long. The V end lost 1 base, the J end lost 8 bases, and 13 bases lay between the germline ends. The CDR3 region is CASSLTRWGDSPLHF. DNA for the CDR3: TGCGCCAGCAGCTTGACACGATGGGGGGATTCACCCCTCCACTTT. The full variable domain, with the rest looked up from reference TRBV5-1 and TRBJ1-6, is KAGVTQTPRYLIKTRGQQVTLSCSPISGHRSVSWYQQTPGQGLQFLFEYFSETQRNKGNFPGRFSGRQFSNSRSEMNVSTLELGDSALYLCASSLTRWGDSPLHFGNGTRLTVT.

This clone has a single count. The chain combines TRBV19 with TRBJ2-5; D is possibly TRBD2 (6 bases). The germline gives CDR1 LNHDA, CDR2 SQIVND (reference sequence). The CDR3 loop spans 13 amino acids. V lost 5 bases to trimming and J lost 5 bases, with 12 bases between them. The DNA for the CDR3 is TGTGCCAGTAGTCGGGACTTACGGGAGACCCAGTACTTC. Its protein product is CASSRDLRETQYF.

This clone has just a few counts. CDR3 sequence (DNA): TGTGCCAGCAGCTTGGTCCCAAACACTGAAGCTTTCTTT. Translated, it gives CASSLVPNTEAFF. J is TRBJ1-1 and V is TRBV5-5; D call uncertain. Between the trimmed V and J ends, which lost 0 bases and 2 bases, there was a span of 5 bases. The CDR3 covers 13 residues. Germline V gene data show CDR1 as SGHKS and CDR2 as YYEKEE (reference sequence).

This clone was found a few times. The chain uses TRBV5-4 and TRBJ1-1; D gene unclear. The germline V gene encodes CDR1 SGHNT and CDR2 YYREEE (reference sequence). CDR3 length: 13 residues. The germline V and J ends were trimmed by 4 bases and 4 bases, with 11 bases remaining between them. In DNA, the CDR3 is TGTGCCAGCAGCCCTGGGAGGGCCACTGAAGCTTTCTTT. Encoded protein: CASSPGRATEAFF. The whole variable domain, remainder taken from reference TRBV5-4 and TRBJ1-1, is ETGVTQSPTHLIKTRGQQVTLRCSSQSGHNTVSWYQQALGQGPQFIFQYYREEENGRGNFPPRFSGLQFPNYSSELNVNALELDDSALYLCASSPGRATEAFFGQGTRLTVV.

This clone was counted a few times. The rearrangement joins TRBV10-3 to TRBJ1-1; D gene uncertain. The V end was cut by 6 bases, the J end by 0 bases, with 11 bases between. The CDR3 contains 14 residues. Germline values: CDR1 ENHRY, CDR2 SYGVKD. The CDR3 sequence is CAIRDGGLNTEAFF. The CDR3 DNA reads TGTGCCATCAGGGACGGAGGATTGAACACTGAAGCTTTCTTT.

V and J are TRBV7-9 and TRBJ1-2; 9 bases map to TRBD1. Unmatched junction bases numbered 5, after V lost 3 bases and J lost 3 bases. This CDR3 contains 15 residues. Germline-derived CDR1 and CDR2 are SEHNR and FQNEAQ (reference sequence). The CDR3 region is CASSLGTGLDYGYTF. CDR3 bases: TGTGCCAGCAGCTTGGGGACAGGGTTGGACTATGGCTACACCTTC. The full variable domain, in which reference TRBV7-9 and TRBJ1-2 provide the parts outside the CDR3, is DTGVSQNPRHKITKRGQNVTFRCDPISEHNRLYWYRQTLGQGPEFLTYFQNEAQLEKSRLLSDRFSAERPKGSFSTLEIQRTEQGDSAMYLCASSLGTGLDYGYTFGSGTRLTVV.

The rearrangement uses TRBV15 and TRBJ2-7; maybe TRBD1 (5 bases). The CDR3 totals 15 residues. V shed 5 bases and J shed 0 bases, with 14 bases lying between them. Looked up from germline, CDR1 is LNHNV and CDR2 is YYDKDF (reference sequence). CDR3: CATSLISDSSYEQYF. DNA of the CDR3: TGTGCCACCAGCTTGATCTCAGACAGCTCCTACGAGCAGTACTTC.

The genes are TRBV23-1 and TRBJ2-7; the match to TRBD2 covers 7 bases. TRBV23-1 is an open reading frame whose function is uncertain. CDR3 size: 19 residues. The V gene end was trimmed by 0 bases and the J gene end by 2 bases; junction bases not matched to a gene: 16. This chain's CDR3 is CASSQSIPIPAGLPYEQYF. The CDR3 nucleotides read TGCGCCAGCAGTCAATCGATCCCAATCCCAGCGGGACTTCCCTACGAGCAGTACTTC.

V and J are TRBV14 and TRBJ2-1; TRBD1 is a possible D gene (6 bases). This CDR3 contains 16 residues. Trimming stripped 5 bases from V and 4 bases from J, with 18 bases between. The V gene's germline CDR1 is SGHDN and CDR2 FVKESK. The DNA of the CDR3 is TGTGCCAGCAGCTCTAGGGCAGGGGCGATTTACAATGAGCAGTTCTTC. Amino acid sequence: CASSSRAGAIYNEQFF.

This chain joins TRBV6-1 and TRBJ1-4; 7 bases line up with TRBD1. The CDR3 is 15 residues long. The V segment lost 4 bases and the J segment 7 bases; nucleotides outside the gene matches: 9. Germline-derived CDR1 and CDR2 are MNHNS and SASEGT. The CDR3 DNA is TGTGCCAGCAGTGCCCTTGAGGGGGCAGGTGAAAAACTGTTTTTT. Translated, it gives CASSALEGAGEKLFF.

This clone ranks as medium-sized (0.01 to 0.1%). The V gene is TRBV2, the J gene TRBJ1-1; 9 positions agree with TRBD1. Germline CDR1 and CDR2: SNHLY and FYNNEI. This CDR3 is 12 amino acids long. The junction had 6 bases not matched to a gene; V was cut back by 6 bases and J by 10 bases. CDR3 amino acids: CASRPGTGRAFF. The CDR3 region has the DNA TGTGCCAGCAGGCCAGGGACAGGGCGAGCTTTCTTT.

The J gene is TRBJ1-2, the V gene TRBV27, with 7 bases that match TRBD1. The CDR3 is 15 amino acids. Germline V CDR1 and CDR2: MNHEY, SMNVEV (reference sequence). Losses at the gene ends were 5 bases for V and 8 bases for J; bases not matched to a gene: 14. Written as DNA, the CDR3 is TGTGCCAGCAGTACTAACAGGGGAAAGGGAGGAGGCTACACCTTC. Its translation: CASSTNRGKGGGYTF.

CDR3 sequence (DNA): TGTGCCAGCAGTGAAATCGGTGAGAATGGCTACACCTTC. Translating gives CASSEIGENGYTF. This rearrangement joins TRBV6-1 to TRBJ1-2; D gene uncertain. The CDR3 is made up of 13 amino acids. The V end lost 2 bases, the J end lost 6 bases, and 10 bases lay between the germline ends. Germline V CDR1 and CDR2: MNHNS, SASEGT.

This rearrangement joins TRBV19 to TRBJ1-5, with TRBD1 matching 7 bases. The CDR3 totals 15 residues. Germline V gene data show CDR1 as LNHDA and CDR2 as SQIVND (reference sequence). V dropped 5 bases and J dropped 1; count of bases not matched to a gene: 5. The CDR3 sequence: CASSDTGASNQPQHF. The CDR3 region has the DNA TGTGCCAGTAGTGATACAGGGGCCAGCAATCAGCCCCAGCATTTT. The full variable domain, its missing parts supplied by reference TRBV19 and TRBJ1-5, is DGGITQSPKYLFRKEGQNVTLSCEQNLNHDAMYWYRQDPGQGLRLIYYSQIVNDFQKGDIAEGYSVSREKKESFPLTVTSAQKNPTAFYLCASSDTGASNQPQHFGDGTRLSIL.

The chain carries TRBV5-1 and TRBJ2-3, with 8 positions matching TRBD1. V trimming: 2 bases; J trimming: 2 bases; junction bases outside the gene matches: 4. This CDR3 has 15 amino acids. Germline V gene lookup returns CDR1 SGHRS and CDR2 YFSETQ. CDR3 sequence reads: CASSFGQGSTDTQYF. The CDR3 DNA reads as TGCGCCAGCAGCTTCGGACAGGGCTCCACAGATACGCAGTATTTT.

The chain joins TRBV5-1 to TRBJ1-3; the D is unclear. The CDR3 length is 17 residues. Trimming removed 0 bases at V and 0 bases at J, with 13 bases between. The V gene's germline CDR1 is SGHRS and CDR2 YFSETQ. CDR3 in amino acids: CASSLDPPASSGNTIYF. CDR3 in DNA: TGCGCCAGCAGCTTGGACCCCCCTGCGAGCTCTGGAAACACCATATATTTT. The variable domain in full, with the rest retrieved from reference TRBV5-1 and TRBJ1-3, is KAGVTQTPRYLIKTRGQQVTLSCSPISGHRSVSWYQQTPGQGLQFLFEYFSETQRNKGNFPGRFSGRQFSNSRSEMNVSTLELGDSALYLCASSLDPPASSGNTIYFGEGSWLTVV.

About this clone: Germline is not matched at one junction end, which may reflect a read error. The rearrangement links TRBV7-9 to TRBJ2-4; 9 bases align to TRBD1. This CDR3 is built from 12 residues. Germline CDR1 is SEHNR and CDR2 is FQNEAQ (reference sequence). CDR3 protein: CASGDQQGATDF. The CDR3 DNA follows: TGTGCCAGCGGCGACCAACAGGGGGCAACTGACTTC. Full variable domain (rest looked up from reference TRBV7-9 and TRBJ2-4): DTGVSQNPRHKITKRGQNVTFRCDPISEHNRLYWYRQTLGQGPEFLTYFQNEAQLEKSRLLSDRFSAERPKGSFSTLEIQRTEQGDSAMYLCASGDQQGATDFGAGTRLSVL.